This T cell receptor beta chain was sequenced for a study of T cells in Graves' hyperthyroidism and ophthalmopathy. This clonotype was counted a few times. As yet, its antigen is unknown. Germline CDR1 KGHSH, CDR2 LQKENI. The germline V and J ends were trimmed by 5 bases and 5 bases, with 22 bases remaining between them. This CDR3 region has 16 residues. Amplified regions were TCR beta CDR3 sequences from RNA transcripts. The HTBI primer set served for first-round RT-PCR of the TCR CDR3. Each CDR3 protein is one row after TCRdb ran MiXCR on the multiplex PCR reads. The sample consists of more than 300,000 distinct CDR3 sequences, around a sixth of them appearing once. Whole-study results and caveats: Among clonotypes expanded in thyroid above 0.001, most were also found in blood.

Duration under 3 months, a NOSPECS grade of at least 4, and a Clinical Activity Score of at least 3 characterized the ophthalmopathy patients. Uncontrolled infection, other autoimmune disease, pregnancy or lactation led to exclusion. Sequencing was carried out using blood. The V gene is TRBV18, the J gene TRBJ2-7; D tentatively fits TRBD1 or TRBD2 (5 bases each). The receptor was derived from a man aged 18 to 30 with Graves' ophthalmopathy. The CDR3 reads CASSSPVGEAVDEQYF. CDR3 nucleotide sequence: TGTGCCAGCTCATCCCCGGTGGGGGAAGCGGTAGACGAGCAGTACTTC.